This entry describes one T cell receptor (beta chain). What it recognizes is unknown. The sample belongs to a study of cytomegalovirus exposure and HLA in healthy donors. Study details: Later analysis reported that the approximately 120 validation repertoires shared the platform of the approximately 690 first-cohort repertoires. Findings and limits, study-wide: Across donors, most TCRs were seen rarely, yet some public ones were widespread. According to the study, around 180 TCR beta chains were cytomegalovirus-associated.

The validation cohort, a group of 100 to 150 subjects, included the donors and was separate from the approximately 650-subject first cohort. This table comes from immunoSEQ multiplex PCR, and its TCRdb copy is limited to in-frame clones, with some not included. The sample carries a few hundred thousand clones, roughly 87% recorded once. The CDR3 loop spans 14 amino acids. Germline V gene lookup returns CDR1 MNHNS and CDR2 SASEGT. The J segment lost 5 bases and the V segment lost 5 bases, leaving 8 bases of the junction unmatched. The sample taken for sequencing was PBMCs. The sequence derives from a man in his late teens or twenties in good health and CMV-seropositive. This chain connects TRBV6-1 to TRBJ2-5; 7 nucleotides agree with TRBD1. For the CDR3, the DNA is TGTGCCAGCAGTCCCAACCCACAGGGGGAGACCCAGTACTTC. Its translation: CASSPNPQGETQYF.